These 8 T cell receptor beta chains were sequenced from one sample in a study of T cell responses to AZD1222 COVID-19 vaccine (dated by TCRdb to about 2021). Explained via the paper, the time point label denotes: baseline before first vaccination. This specimen's treatment or condition label, interpreted: meningococcal conjugate vaccine given as trial control. The library relied on the immunoSEQ multiplex PCR assay. TCRdb's version of the immuneACCESS table is confined to in-frame rearrangements and falls short of the full clone set. An unresolved V gene accounts for under half of the shortfall where checked; the remainder is of unknown origin. The sample data list under 70,000 clones, and 60% to 85% of these were observed just once. Of the sample, approximately 23% falls within the top ten clones. The material was peripheral blood, obtained on day 0 of MenACWY control vaccination. The receptors were sampled from an adult in good health.

V is TRBV6-5 and J is TRBJ2-1, with 11 bases lining up with TRBD2. V was pared by 4 bases and J by 5 bases, with 7 bases of the junction left unmatched. Germline V gene lookup returns CDR1 MNHEY and CDR2 SVGAGI. The CDR3 is 16 residues long. CDR3 region: CASSSLMGLADNEQFF. The CDR3 DNA follows: TGTGCCAGCAGTTCGCTGATGGGACTAGCGGACAATGAGCAGTTCTTC.

This chain uses TRBV29-1 with TRBJ1-5; D is perhaps TRBD1 (6 bases). V lost 4 bases, J lost 5 bases, and 9 bases lay in between. Looked up from germline, CDR1 is SQVTM and CDR2 is ANQGSEA. The CDR3 has 12 residues. CDR3: CSVGEGDQPQHF. In nucleotides, the CDR3 is TGCAGCGTTGGGGAGGGGGATCAGCCCCAGCATTTT.

V usage is TRBV3-1 (or the pseudogene TRBV3-2) and J usage is TRBJ2-7, with 7 bases matching TRBD2. From germline, CDR1 is LGHDT and CDR2 YNNKEL (reference sequence). J was trimmed by 2 bases and V by 1 base; bases with no gene match: 5. This CDR3 contains 15 residues. CDR3 in DNA: TGTGCCAGCAGCCAAGGGGGAGGGGAGGCCTACGAGCAGTACTTC. This encodes CASSQGGGEAYEQYF.

This chain links TRBV12-3 or TRBV12-4 with TRBJ1-1; the D gene is possibly TRBD1 (5 bases). The CDR3 is 12 amino acids. Trimming left V 7 bases short and J 1 base short, with 7 bases between. The CDR3 bases are TGTGCCAGCAAGGGGTCGAACACTGAAGCTTTCTTT. It yields the protein CASKGSNTEAFF.

V and J are TRBV6-5 and TRBJ1-1; no firm D call. The CDR3 is 14 residues long. V gave up 7 bases and J gave up 2 bases, with 14 bases separating them. The germline gives CDR1 MNHEY, CDR2 SVGAGI. The CDR3 coding sequence is TGTGCCAGCAAAATCGGTCAGCTTAACACTGAAGCTTTCTTT. Amino acids: CASKIGQLNTEAFF.

J is TRBJ1-4 and V is TRBV27; 7 positions match TRBD1. Germline CDR1 and CDR2: MNHEY and SMNVEV (reference sequence). Trimming at V came to 5 bases and at J to 5 bases, leaving 11 bases not matched to a gene. This CDR3 contains 16 residues. In nucleotides, the CDR3 is TGTGCCAGCAGTCCCCTCTGGACAGGCGAGAATGAAAAACTGTTTTTT. Protein product: CASSPLWTGENEKLFF.

V usage is TRBV7-9 and J usage is TRBJ1-1; D gene uncertain. The V gene's germline CDR1 is SEHNR and CDR2 FQNEAQ (reference sequence). V was cut by 4 bases and J by 5 bases, with 8 bases left in between. The CDR3 is 12 amino acids. CDR3 amino acids: CASSYGRTEAFF. The CDR3 region has the DNA TGTGCCAGCAGCTATGGACGAACTGAAGCTTTCTTT.

The table lists this clone with a count of one. V usage is TRBV6-5 and J usage is TRBJ1-2; 7 bases are a match to TRBD1. Germline CDR1 and CDR2: MNHEY and SVGAGI. The ends lost 2 bases at V and 7 bases at J; junction bases unmatched: 7. This CDR3 is 14 amino acids long. This CDR3 reads CASSYLGGGRGYTF. Here the CDR3 DNA reads TGTGCCAGCAGTTACCTAGGGGGCGGCCGTGGCTACACCTTC.